Below are 20 T cell receptor beta chains sequenced from a single sample in a study of PD-1 blockade in mismatch repair-deficient tumors. TCRdb's copy holds only in-frame clones and misses some; the assay was immunoSEQ multiplex PCR. The sample shows roughly 38,000 clones, 80% to 85% of them seen only once. Source: PBMCs, taken 38 to 40 weeks after starting pembrolizumab. These receptor sequences come from an adult with mismatch repair-deficient cancer.

This chain connects TRBV4-1 to TRBJ1-3; tentatively, D is TRBD1 (5 bases). V lost 0 bases, J lost 2 bases, and 8 bases lay in between. The CDR3 consists of 15 residues. Germline CDR1 is MGHRA and CDR2 is YSYEKL. CDR3: CASSQDSGTGNTIYF. CDR3 bases: TGCGCCAGCAGCCAAGATTCAGGGACTGGAAACACCATATATTTT.

The chain joins TRBV6-1 to TRBJ1-6, with D perhaps matching TRBD1 (5 bases). The CDR3 has 19 residues. Trimming pared 2 bases from V and 0 bases from J, leaving 17 bases between. CDR1 and CDR2 (germline): MNHNS, SASEGT. CDR3 region: CASSERGLAGSSYNSPLHF. The CDR3 DNA is TGTGCCAGCAGTGAAAGGGGTCTGGCCGGAAGCTCCTATAATTCACCCCTCCACTTT.

The rearrangement links TRBV25-1 to TRBJ2-2; tentatively, D is TRBD2 (5 bases). Germline-derived CDR1 and CDR2 are MGHDK and SYGVNS. This CDR3 has 16 amino acids. The V end was cut by 0 bases, the J end by 0 bases, with 8 bases between. The CDR3 DNA reads as TGTGCCAGCAGTGAATATAGCGCGTCGAACACCGGGGAGCTGTTTTTT. It codes for CASSEYSASNTGELFF.

The genes are TRBV6-5 and TRBJ2-3; 9 bases match TRBD1. CDR1 MNHEY and CDR2 SVGAGI come from the germline V gene. The CDR3 contains 15 residues. Germline trimming cut 6 bases from V and 4 bases from J; bases unmatched to any gene: 8. CDR3 coding DNA: TGTGCCAGCAGGCGCCGGGACAGGGTTTCAGATACGCAGTATTTT. It translates to CASRRRDRVSDTQYF.

This chain joins TRBV10-3 and TRBJ1-5, with D maybe TRBD1 (5 bases). The CDR3 runs 18 residues. Trimming left V 0 bases short and J 3 bases short, with 18 bases between. CDR1 is ENHRY and CDR2 is SYGVKD in the germline V gene. The CDR3 nucleotides read TGTGCCATCAGTGAGTCGAGACCCAGGGTCTCGGACAATCAGCCCCAGCATTTT. It encodes CAISESRPRVSDNQPQHF.

The chain carries TRBV18 and TRBJ1-2; perhaps TRBD1 as D (6 bases). Germline V gene data show CDR1 as KGHSH and CDR2 as LQKENI. Trimming cost V 5 bases and J 5 bases, with 21 bases left between them. The CDR3 extends over 16 amino acids. The CDR3 DNA reads TGTGCCAGCTCATCATACGTTGGGTCACAGGGTTATGGCTACACCTTC. It yields the protein CASSSYVGSQGYGYTF.

The J gene is TRBJ2-1, the V gene TRBV28; 11 nucleotides agree with TRBD2. The germline V gene encodes CDR1 MDHEN and CDR2 SYDVKM. This CDR3 has 18 residues. The trim removed 0 bases at V and 1 base at J, leaving 5 bases unmatched. In DNA form, the CDR3 reads TGTGCCAGCAGTTTATGGCCCGGGACTAGCGGATCCTACAATGAGCAGTTCTTC. Its translation is CASSLWPGTSGSYNEQFF.

This sequence joins TRBV4-1 and TRBJ2-6; 7 nucleotides align to TRBD1. Germline CDR1 is MGHRA and CDR2 is YSYEKL. Trimming at V came to 4 bases and at J to 7 bases, leaving 10 bases not matched to a gene. This CDR3 has 16 amino acids. CDR3 in DNA: TGCGCCAGCAGCCCCCCTGGGGCAGGGGGTGCCAACGTCCTGACTTTC. It codes for CASSPPGAGGANVLTF.

This sequence joins TRBV5-1 and TRBJ2-3; maybe TRBD2 (5 bases). The V end lost 3 bases, the J end lost 4 bases, and 12 bases lay between the germline ends. Germline V gene sequence: CDR1 SGHRS, CDR2 YFSETQ. The CDR3 has 14 residues. The CDR3 loop reads CASSSPFGADTQYF. CDR3 nucleotides: TGCGCCAGCAGCTCCCCATTCGGGGCAGATACGCAGTATTTT. Complete variable domain (other parts from reference TRBV5-1 and TRBJ2-3): KAGVTQTPRYLIKTRGQQVTLSCSPISGHRSVSWYQQTPGQGLQFLFEYFSETQRNKGNFPGRFSGRQFSNSRSEMNVSTLELGDSALYLCASSSPFGADTQYFGPGTRLTVL.

This clone was detected once. The V call is TRBV6-5, the J call TRBJ2-5, with 9 positions matching TRBD2. From germline, CDR1 is MNHEY and CDR2 SVGAGI. V trimming: 3 bases; J trimming: 2 bases; junction bases outside the gene matches: 1. The length of the CDR3 is 14 residues. The CDR3 is CASSYAGGQETQYF. In nucleotides, the CDR3 is TGTGCCAGCAGTTATGCGGGAGGGCAAGAGACCCAGTACTTC.

This clone was observed a few times. The chain uses TRBV11-2 and TRBJ2-7; TRBD2 agrees at 7 bases. Trimming took 5 bases from V and 2 from J; bases not matched to a gene: 3. Germline CDR1 SGHAT, CDR2 FQNNGV. The CDR3 runs to 13 residues. CDR3 sequence: CASSRRGAYEQYF. DNA of the CDR3: TGTGCCAGCAGCCGTCGGGGGGCCTACGAGCAGTACTTC.

The chain uses TRBV29-1 and TRBJ2-1, with 7 bases lining up with TRBD1. V shed 0 bases, J shed 0 bases, and the junction held 5 bases outside the gene matches. Germline assignment: CDR1 SQVTM and CDR2 ANQGSEA. The CDR3 sequence is 16 residues long. CDR3 in amino acids: CSVEDQGDSSYNEQFF. In DNA form, the CDR3 reads TGCAGCGTTGAAGATCAGGGGGACAGCTCCTACAATGAGCAGTTCTTC.

J is TRBJ2-1 and V is TRBV6-5; unclear D gene. Germline values: CDR1 MNHEY, CDR2 SVGAGI. The CDR3 has 15 residues. Trimming shortened V by 0 bases and J by 6 bases, and 12 bases separated the two germline ends. CDR3 in DNA: TGTGCCAGCAGTTACTCGAGAGATCCGATCAATGAGCAGTTCTTC. It specifies CASSYSRDPINEQFF.

As concerns this clone: This same CDR3 is encoded by further DNA sequences in the sample. V and J are TRBV6-5 and TRBJ2-7, with 8 bases matching TRBD2. Germline V lookup: CDR1 MNHEY, CDR2 SVGAGI. The trim removed 4 bases at V and 4 bases at J, leaving 9 bases unmatched. This CDR3 is built from 15 residues. The CDR3 region has the DNA TGTGCCAGCAGTTCTCCGGGACTAGTATCTTACGAGCAGTACTTC. Its translation: CASSSPGLVSYEQYF.

The chain has TRBV7-4 and TRBJ1-4; D remains unclear. V lost 2 bases to trimming and J lost 16 bases, with 17 bases between them. The germline CDR1 and CDR2 sequences are SGHVT and SQSDAQ. The CDR3 is made up of 13 amino acids. In DNA, the CDR3 is TGTGCCAGCAGCTTAAGACACCCGATAATCAGGTTTTTT. Its translation is CASSLRHPIIRFF.

V gene TRBV11-3 combines with J gene TRBJ2-2; the match to TRBD1 covers 7 bases. The CDR3 contains 14 residues. Trimming at V came to 7 bases and at J to 4 bases, leaving 6 bases not matched to a gene. Germline assignment: CDR1 SGHNT and CDR2 YENEEA. The DNA of the CDR3 is TGTGCCAGCACCCAACGACAGGGCACCGGGGAGCTGTTTTTT. Protein product: CASTQRQGTGELFF.

This chain links TRBV7-7 with TRBJ2-3; 11 bases match TRBD2. Trimming at V came to 1 base and at J to 2 bases, leaving 8 bases not matched to a gene. There are 18 residues in the CDR3. Germline V gene sequence: CDR1 SSHAT, CDR2 FNYEAQ (reference sequence). CDR3 protein: CASSLGLAGGLLTDTQYF. The CDR3 coding sequence is TGTGCCAGCAGCTTAGGTCTAGCGGGAGGCCTCCTCACAGATACGCAGTATTTT.

The chain is built from TRBV9 and TRBJ2-7; 10 nucleotides agree with TRBD2. The junction had 6 bases not matched to a gene; V was cut back by 4 bases and J by 2 bases. In germline, CDR1 is SGDLS, CDR2 YYNGEE. This CDR3 spans 15 amino acids. The CDR3 loop is CASSPGLAEAYEQYF. CDR3 DNA: TGTGCCAGCAGCCCCGGACTAGCGGAGGCCTACGAGCAGTACTTC.

V and J are TRBV4-1 and TRBJ2-2, with 15 bases lining up with TRBD2. Germline CDR1 reads MGHRA; CDR2 reads YSYEKL. CDR3 length equals 17 residues. The V segment lost 6 bases and the J segment 1 base; nucleotides outside the gene matches: 3. The CDR3 DNA is TGCGCCAGCAGTGGACTAGCGGGAGGGCGGAACACCGGGGAGCTGTTTTTT. Translating it yields CASSGLAGGRNTGELFF.

J is TRBJ2-5 and V is TRBV5-1, with TRBD2 matching over 7 bases. Losses at the gene ends were 1 base for V and 2 bases for J; bases not matched to a gene: 5. Germline CDR1 SGHRS, CDR2 YFSETQ. This CDR3 has 15 residues. This CDR3 is CASSLRRERQETQYF. CDR3 nucleotides: TGCGCCAGCAGCTTGAGGCGGGAGCGACAAGAGACCCAGTACTTC.